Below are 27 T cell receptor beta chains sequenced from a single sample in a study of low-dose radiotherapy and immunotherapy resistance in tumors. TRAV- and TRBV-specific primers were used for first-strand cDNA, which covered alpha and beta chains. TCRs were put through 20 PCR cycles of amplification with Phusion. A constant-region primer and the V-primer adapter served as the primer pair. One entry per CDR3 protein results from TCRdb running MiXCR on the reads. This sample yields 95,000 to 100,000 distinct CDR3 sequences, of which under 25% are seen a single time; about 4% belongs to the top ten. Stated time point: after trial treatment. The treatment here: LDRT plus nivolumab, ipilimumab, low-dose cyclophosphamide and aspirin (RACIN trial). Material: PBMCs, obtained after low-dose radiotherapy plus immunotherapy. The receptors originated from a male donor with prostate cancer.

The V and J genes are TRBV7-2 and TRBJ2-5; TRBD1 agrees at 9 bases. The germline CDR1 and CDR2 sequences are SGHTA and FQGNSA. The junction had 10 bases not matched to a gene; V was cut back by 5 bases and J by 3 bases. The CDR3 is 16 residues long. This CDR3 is CASSLRWDREKETQYF. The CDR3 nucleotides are TGTGCCAGCAGCCTACGGTGGGACAGGGAAAAAGAGACCCAGTACTTC.

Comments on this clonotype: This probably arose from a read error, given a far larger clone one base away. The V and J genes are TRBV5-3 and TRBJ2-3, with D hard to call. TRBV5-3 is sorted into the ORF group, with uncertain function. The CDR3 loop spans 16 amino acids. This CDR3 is CASSLAVPLGTDTQYF. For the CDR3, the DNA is TGTGCCAGCAGCTTAGCCGTACCCTTGGGGACAGATACGCAGTATTTT.

The CDR3 nucleotides read TGTGCCAGCAGTCCAGCTAGCGGGTCGAACACCGGGGAGCTGTTTTTT. Translating it yields CASSPASGSNTGELFF. The chain links TRBV12-3 or TRBV12-4 to TRBJ2-2; 8 nucleotides align to TRBD2. J was trimmed by 0 bases and V by 5 bases; bases with no gene match: 5. CDR3 length: 16 residues.

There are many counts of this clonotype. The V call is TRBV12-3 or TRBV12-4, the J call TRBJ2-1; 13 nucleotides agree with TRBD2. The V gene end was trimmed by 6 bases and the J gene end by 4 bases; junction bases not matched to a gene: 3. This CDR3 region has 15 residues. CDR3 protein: CASSTSGGGYNEQFF. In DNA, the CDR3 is TGTGCCAGCAGCACTAGCGGGGGGGGATACAATGAGCAGTTCTTC.

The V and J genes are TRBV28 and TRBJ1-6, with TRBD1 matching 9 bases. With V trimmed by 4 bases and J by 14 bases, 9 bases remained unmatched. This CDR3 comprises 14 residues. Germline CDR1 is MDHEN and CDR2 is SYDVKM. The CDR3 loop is CASSSPGTGLTLHF. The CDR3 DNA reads TGTGCCAGCAGTTCACCCGGGACAGGGTTGACCCTCCACTTT.

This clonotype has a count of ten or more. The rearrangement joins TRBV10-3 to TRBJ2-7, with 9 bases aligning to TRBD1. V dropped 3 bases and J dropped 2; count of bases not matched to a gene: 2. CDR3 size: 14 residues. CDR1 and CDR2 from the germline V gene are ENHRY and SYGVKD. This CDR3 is CAISDRQGAYEQYF. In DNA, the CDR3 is TGTGCCATCAGTGACAGACAGGGGGCCTACGAGCAGTACTTC.

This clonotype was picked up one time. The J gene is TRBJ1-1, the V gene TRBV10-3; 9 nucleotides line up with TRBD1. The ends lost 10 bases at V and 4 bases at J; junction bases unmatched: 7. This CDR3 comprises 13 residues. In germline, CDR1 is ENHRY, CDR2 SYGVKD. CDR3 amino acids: CATRDREGTEAFF. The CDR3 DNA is TGTGCCACGCGGGACAGGGAGGGCACTGAAGCTTTCTTT.

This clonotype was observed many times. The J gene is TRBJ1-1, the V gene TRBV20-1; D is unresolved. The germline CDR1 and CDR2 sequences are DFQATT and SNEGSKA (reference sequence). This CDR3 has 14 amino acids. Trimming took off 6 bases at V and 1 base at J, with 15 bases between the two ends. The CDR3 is CSAPAAGENTEAFF. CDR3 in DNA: TGCAGTGCCCCGGCGGCAGGAGAGAACACTGAAGCTTTCTTT.

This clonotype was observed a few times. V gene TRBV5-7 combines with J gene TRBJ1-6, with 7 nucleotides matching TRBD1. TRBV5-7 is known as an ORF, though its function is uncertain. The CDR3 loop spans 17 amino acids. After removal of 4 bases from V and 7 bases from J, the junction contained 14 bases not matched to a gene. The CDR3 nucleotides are TGTGCCAGCAGCCCGGAGGAGGGGGCCCAACGAAATTCACCCCTCCACTTT. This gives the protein CASSPEEGAQRNSPLHF.

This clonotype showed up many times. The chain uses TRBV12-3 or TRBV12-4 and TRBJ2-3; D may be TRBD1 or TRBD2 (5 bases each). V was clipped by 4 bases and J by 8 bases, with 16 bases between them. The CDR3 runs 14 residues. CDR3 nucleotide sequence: TGTGCCAGCAGTTATGGGACCGGGGCTTTTACGCAGTATTTT. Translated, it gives CASSYGTGAFTQYF.

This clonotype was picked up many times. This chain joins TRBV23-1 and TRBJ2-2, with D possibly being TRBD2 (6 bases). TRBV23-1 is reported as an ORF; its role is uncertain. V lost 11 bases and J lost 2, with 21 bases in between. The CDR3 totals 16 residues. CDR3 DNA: TGCGCCCGCCCGGGACCCCGGAGGGCCAACACCGGGGAGCTGTTTTTT. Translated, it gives CARPGPRRANTGELFF.

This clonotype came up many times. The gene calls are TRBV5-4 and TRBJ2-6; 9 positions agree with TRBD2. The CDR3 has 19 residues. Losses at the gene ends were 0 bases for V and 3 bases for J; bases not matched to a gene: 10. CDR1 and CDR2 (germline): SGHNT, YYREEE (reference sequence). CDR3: CASSLGAGGSHFGANVLTF. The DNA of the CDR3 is TGTGCCAGCAGCTTGGGGGCGGGAGGGAGTCACTTTGGGGCCAACGTCCTGACTTTC. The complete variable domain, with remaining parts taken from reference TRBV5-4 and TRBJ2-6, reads ETGVTQSPTHLIKTRGQQVTLRCSSQSGHNTVSWYQQALGQGPQFIFQYYREEENGRGNFPPRFSGLQFPNYSSELNVNALELDDSALYLCASSLGAGGSHFGANVLTFGAGSRLTVL.

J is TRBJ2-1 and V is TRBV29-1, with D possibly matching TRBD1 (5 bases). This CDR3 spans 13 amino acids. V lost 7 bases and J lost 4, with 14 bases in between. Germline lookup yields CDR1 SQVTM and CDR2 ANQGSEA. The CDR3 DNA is TGCAGCGCCCTACCCGACAGTTACAATGAGCAGTTCTTC. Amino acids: CSALPDSYNEQFF.

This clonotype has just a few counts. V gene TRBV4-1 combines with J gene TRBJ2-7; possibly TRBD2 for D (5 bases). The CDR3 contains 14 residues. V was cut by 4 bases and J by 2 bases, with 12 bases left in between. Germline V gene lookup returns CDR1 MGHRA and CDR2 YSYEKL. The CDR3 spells CASSLATGTYEQYF. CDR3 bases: TGCGCCAGCAGCCTCGCGACGGGGACCTACGAGCAGTACTTC.

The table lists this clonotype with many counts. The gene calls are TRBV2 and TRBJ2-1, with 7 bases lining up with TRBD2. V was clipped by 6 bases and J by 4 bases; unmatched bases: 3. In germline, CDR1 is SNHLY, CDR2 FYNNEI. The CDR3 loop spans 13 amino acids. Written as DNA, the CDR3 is TGTGCCAGCAGGATCGGGGGGTACAATGAGCAGTTCTTC. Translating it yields CASRIGGYNEQFF.

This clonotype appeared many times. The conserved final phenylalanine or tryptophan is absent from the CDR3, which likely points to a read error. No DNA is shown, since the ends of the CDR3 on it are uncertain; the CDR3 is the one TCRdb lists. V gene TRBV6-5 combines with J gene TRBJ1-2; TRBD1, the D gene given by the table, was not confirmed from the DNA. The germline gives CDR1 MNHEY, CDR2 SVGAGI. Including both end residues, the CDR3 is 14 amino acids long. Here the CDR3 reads CASSEWGAGAALGS.

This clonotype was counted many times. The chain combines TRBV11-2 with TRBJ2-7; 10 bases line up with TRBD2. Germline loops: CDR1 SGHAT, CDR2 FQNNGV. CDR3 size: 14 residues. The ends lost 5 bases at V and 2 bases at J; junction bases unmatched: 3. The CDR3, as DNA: TGTGCCAGCAGCGGACTAGCGGCAACCTACGAGCAGTACTTC. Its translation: CASSGLAATYEQYF.

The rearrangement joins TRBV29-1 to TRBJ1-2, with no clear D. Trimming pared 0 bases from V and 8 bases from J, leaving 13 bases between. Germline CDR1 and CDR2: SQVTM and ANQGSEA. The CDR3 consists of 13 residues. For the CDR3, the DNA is TGCAGCGTTGAAGAGCACAGCCCCGCCGGCTACACCTTC. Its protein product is CSVEEHSPAGYTF.

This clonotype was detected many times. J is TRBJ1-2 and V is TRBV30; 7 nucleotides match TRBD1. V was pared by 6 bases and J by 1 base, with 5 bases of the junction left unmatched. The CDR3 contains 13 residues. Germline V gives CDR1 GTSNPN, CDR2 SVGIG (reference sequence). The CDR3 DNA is TGTGCCTGCCCGGGACAGATTAACTATGGCTACACCTTC. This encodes CACPGQINYGYTF.

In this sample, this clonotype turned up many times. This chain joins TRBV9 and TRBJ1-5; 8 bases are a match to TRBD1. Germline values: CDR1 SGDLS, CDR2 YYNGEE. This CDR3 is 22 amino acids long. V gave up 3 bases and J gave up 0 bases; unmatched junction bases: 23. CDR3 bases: TGTGCCAGCAGCGCCCGTGCAAATCTGGACAGGGACCGGGATTATAGCAATCAGCCCCAGCATTTT. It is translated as CASSARANLDRDRDYSNQPQHF.

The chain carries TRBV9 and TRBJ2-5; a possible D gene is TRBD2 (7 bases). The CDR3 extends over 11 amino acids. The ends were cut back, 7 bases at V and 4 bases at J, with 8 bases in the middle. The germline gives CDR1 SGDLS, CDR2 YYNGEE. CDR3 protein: CASGGAETQYF. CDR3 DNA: TGTGCCAGCGGGGGGGCAGAGACCCAGTACTTC.

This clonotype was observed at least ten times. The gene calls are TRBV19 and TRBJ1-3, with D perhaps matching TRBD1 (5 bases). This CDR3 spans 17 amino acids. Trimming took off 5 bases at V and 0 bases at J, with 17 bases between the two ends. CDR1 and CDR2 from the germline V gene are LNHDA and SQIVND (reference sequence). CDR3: CASSVSAGTGSGNTIYF. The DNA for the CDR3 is TGTGCCAGTAGTGTATCAGCCGGGACGGGCTCTGGAAACACCATATATTTT.

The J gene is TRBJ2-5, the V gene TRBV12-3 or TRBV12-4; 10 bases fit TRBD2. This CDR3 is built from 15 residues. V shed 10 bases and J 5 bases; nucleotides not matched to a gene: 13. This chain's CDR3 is CATRRLAGAWETQYF. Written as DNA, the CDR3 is TGTGCCACCCGCCGGCTAGCGGGGGCCTGGGAGACCCAGTACTTC.

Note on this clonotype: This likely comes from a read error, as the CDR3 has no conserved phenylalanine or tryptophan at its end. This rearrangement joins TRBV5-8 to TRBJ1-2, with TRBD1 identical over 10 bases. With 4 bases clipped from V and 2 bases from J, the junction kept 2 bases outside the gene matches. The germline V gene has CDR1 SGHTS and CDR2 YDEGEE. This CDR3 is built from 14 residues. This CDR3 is CASSLDRGNYGYTL. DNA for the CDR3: TGTGCCAGCAGCCTGGACAGGGGGAACTATGGCTACACCCTC.

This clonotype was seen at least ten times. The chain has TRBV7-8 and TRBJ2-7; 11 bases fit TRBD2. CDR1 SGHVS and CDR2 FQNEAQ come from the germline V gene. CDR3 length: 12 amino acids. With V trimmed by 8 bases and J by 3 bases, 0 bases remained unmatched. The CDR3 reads CASLAGGYEQYF. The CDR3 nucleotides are TGTGCCAGCCTAGCGGGAGGCTACGAGCAGTACTTC.

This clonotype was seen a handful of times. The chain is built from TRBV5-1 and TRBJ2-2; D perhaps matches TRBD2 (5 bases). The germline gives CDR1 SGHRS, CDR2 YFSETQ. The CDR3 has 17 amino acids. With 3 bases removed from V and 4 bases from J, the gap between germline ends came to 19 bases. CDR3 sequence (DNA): TGCGCCAGCAGCTCAAGACCCCCGGACTCCTCCACCGGGGAGCTGTTTTTT. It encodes CASSSRPPDSSTGELFF.

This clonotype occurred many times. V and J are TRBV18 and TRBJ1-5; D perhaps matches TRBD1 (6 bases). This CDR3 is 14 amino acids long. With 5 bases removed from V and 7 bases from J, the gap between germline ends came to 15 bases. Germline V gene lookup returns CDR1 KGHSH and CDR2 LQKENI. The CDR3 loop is CASSSQGSEQPQHF. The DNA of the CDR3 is TGTGCCAGCTCATCACAGGGTTCGGAACAGCCCCAGCATTTT.